Here is one T cell receptor beta chain with its context. Its antigen is not identified. This record belongs to a study of CD8+ T cells in alopecia areata. Study summary: By percentage of affected scalp area, the severity of treated patients was scored. Study conclusions and caveats: Since there was just one nonresponder, nobody can yet say how baseline CD8+ expansion ties to response.

Sample treatment: oral pan-JAK inhibitor, 5-10 mg twice daily. PBMC-derived CD4+ and CD8+ T cells were sorted. The CDR3 consists of 15 residues. The ends lost 8 bases at V and 0 bases at J; junction bases unmatched: 8. Germline loops: CDR1 LNHDA, CDR2 SQIVND (reference sequence). RNA was isolated and reverse transcribed to cDNA, the sequencing template. This table comes from immunoSEQ multiplex PCR, and its TCRdb copy is limited to in-frame clones, with some not included. The data show around 150,000 clones, with about three fifths seen just once and roughly 0.91% held by the top ten. The clonotype comes from a human donor with alopecia areata. The J gene is TRBJ2-5, the V gene TRBV19; 8 bases are shared with TRBD2. The input for sequencing was CD4+ T cells sorted from blood, taken at week 4, from a patient treated with tofacitinib. The chain's CDR3 is CASQGNSGDQETQYF. Here the CDR3 DNA reads TGTGCCAGTCAGGGGAATAGCGGGGACCAAGAGACCCAGTACTTC.